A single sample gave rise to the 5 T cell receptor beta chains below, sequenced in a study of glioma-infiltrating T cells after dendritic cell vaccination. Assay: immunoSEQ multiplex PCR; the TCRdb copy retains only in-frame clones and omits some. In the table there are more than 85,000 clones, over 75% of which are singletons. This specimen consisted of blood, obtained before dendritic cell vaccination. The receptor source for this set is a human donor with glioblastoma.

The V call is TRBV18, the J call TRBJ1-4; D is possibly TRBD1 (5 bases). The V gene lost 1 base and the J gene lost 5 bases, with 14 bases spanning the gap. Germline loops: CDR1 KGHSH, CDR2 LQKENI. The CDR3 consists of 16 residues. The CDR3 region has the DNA TGTGCCAGCTCACCACGAAGGACAACGGAGAATGAAAAACTGTTTTTT. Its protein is CASSPRRTTENEKLFF. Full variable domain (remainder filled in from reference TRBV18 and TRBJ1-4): NAGVMQNPRHLVRRRGQEARLRCSPMKGHSHVYWYRQLPEEGLKFMVYLQKENIIDESGMPKERFSAEFPKEGPSILRIQQVVRGDSAAYFCASSPRRTTENEKLFFGSGTQLSVL.

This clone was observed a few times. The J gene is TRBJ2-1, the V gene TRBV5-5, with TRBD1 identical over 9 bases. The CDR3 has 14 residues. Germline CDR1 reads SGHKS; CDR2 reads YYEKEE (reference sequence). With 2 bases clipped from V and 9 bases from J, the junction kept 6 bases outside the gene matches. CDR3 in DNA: TGTGCCAGCAGCTTAGGGGGACAGGGTCGTGAGCAGTTCTTC. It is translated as CASSLGGQGREQFF.

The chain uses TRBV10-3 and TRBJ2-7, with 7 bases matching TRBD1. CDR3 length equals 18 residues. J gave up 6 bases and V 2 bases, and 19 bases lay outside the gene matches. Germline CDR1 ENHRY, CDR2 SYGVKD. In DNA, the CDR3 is TGTGCCATCAGTGAGCCGGCGGTCGGGTCAGGGGGATGGGGCGAGCAGTACTTC. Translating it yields CAISEPAVGSGGWGEQYF.

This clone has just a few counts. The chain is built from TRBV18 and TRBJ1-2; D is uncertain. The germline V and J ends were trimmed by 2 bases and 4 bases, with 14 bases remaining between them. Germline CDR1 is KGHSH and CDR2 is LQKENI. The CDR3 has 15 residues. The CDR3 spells CASSPMAVLAYGYTF. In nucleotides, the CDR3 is TGTGCCAGCTCACCAATGGCAGTCTTAGCCTATGGCTACACCTTC.

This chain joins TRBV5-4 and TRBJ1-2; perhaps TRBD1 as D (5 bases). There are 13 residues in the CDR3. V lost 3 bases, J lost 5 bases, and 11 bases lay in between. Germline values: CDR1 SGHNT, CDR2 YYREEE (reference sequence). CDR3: CASSSQGGYGYTF. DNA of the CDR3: TGTGCCAGCAGCTCCCAGGGAGGGTATGGCTACACCTTC.